This entry features one T cell receptor (beta chain) sequence. The data originate from a study of control samples from healthy donors and cancer patients. This table comes from immunoSEQ multiplex PCR, and its TCRdb copy is limited to in-frame clones, with some not included. The data contain around 64,000 clones, roughly nine tenths of them singletons. Germline CDR1 and CDR2: SEHNR and FQNEAQ (reference sequence). This CDR3 contains 13 residues. V dropped 6 bases and J dropped 1 base, with 9 bases sitting between them. Sequencing was done on a sample of PBMCs. This clonotype originated in a man aged 55 to 70 with colorectal cancer. The chain joins TRBV7-9 to TRBJ2-5; D ambiguous. CDR3 region: CASRTASQETQYF. The CDR3 bases are TGTGCCAGCAGGACTGCCAGCCAAGAGACCCAGTACTTC.